This TCR beta chain was documented in a study of blood T cell repertoires in COVID-19. Across the study: Donors in the United States, Italy and Spain gave samples during acute or convalescent COVID-19. Sample material is recorded as cDNA or gDNA derived from T cells, B-cell-depleted T cells, or PBMCs.

Germline V lookup: CDR1 ENHRY, CDR2 SYGVKD. Trimming shortened V by 5 bases and J by 0 bases, and 14 bases separated the two germline ends. This CDR3 has 16 amino acids. The authors' processing: Counts of nucleated cells, estimated from reference gene primer amplification, were obtained. This table comes from immunoSEQ multiplex PCR, and its TCRdb copy is limited to in-frame clones, with some not included. Clonal size and the V and J genes are those of that table, whereas D and trimming came from the DNA. The sample records under 300,000 clones, around three quarters being singletons. Material for sequencing was peripheral blood. The chain joins TRBV10-3 to TRBJ2-1; D gene unclear. The sequence was obtained from a woman of 80 years or more with acute or convalescent COVID-19. The CDR3, as DNA: TGTGCCATCAGTTCGAGAGGCGGCTACTCCTACAATGAGCAGTTCTTC. This encodes CAISSRGGYSYNEQFF.